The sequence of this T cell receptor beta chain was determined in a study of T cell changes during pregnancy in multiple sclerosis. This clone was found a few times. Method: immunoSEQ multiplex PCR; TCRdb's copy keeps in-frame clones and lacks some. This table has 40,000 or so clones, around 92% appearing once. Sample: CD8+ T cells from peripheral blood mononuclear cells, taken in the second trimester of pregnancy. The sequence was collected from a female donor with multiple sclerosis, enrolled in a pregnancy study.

CDR3 nucleotides: TGTGCCAGCAGCTTAGATGGGGGCGCAGAACAGCCCCAGCATTTT. It codes for CASSLDGGAEQPQHF. The gene calls are TRBV7-9 and TRBJ1-5; D may be TRBD1 (6 bases). Germline loops: CDR1 SEHNR, CDR2 FQNEAQ (reference sequence). The CDR3 runs to 15 residues. V was pared by 1 base and J by 7 bases, with 14 bases between.